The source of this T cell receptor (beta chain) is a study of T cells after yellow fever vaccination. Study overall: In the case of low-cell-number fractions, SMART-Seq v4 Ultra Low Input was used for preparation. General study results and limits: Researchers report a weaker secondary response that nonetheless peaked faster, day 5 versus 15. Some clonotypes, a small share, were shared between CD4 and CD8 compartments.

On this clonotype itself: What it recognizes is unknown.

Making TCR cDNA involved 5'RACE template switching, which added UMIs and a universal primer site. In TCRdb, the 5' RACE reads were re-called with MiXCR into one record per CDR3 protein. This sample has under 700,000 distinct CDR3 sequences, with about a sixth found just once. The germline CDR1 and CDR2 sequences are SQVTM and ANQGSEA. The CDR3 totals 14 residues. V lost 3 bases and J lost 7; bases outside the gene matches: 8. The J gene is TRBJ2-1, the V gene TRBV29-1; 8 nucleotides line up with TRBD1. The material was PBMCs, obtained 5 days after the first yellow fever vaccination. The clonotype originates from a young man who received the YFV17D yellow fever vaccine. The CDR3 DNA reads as TGCAGCGTTGATTCCAGGACAGGGAAAAATGAGCAGTTCTTC. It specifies CSVDSRTGKNEQFF.